The next 3 T cell receptor beta chains were all read from a single sample in a study of CD4 T cells in relation to SARS-CoV-2 and coronaviruses. Unexposed donor CD4+ T cells date from about 2011-2018, before the COVID-19 pandemic. The cells were cultured for over eight days before CD4+ T cells were isolated. Measured with immunoSEQ multiplex PCR; TCRdb has only the in-frame clones, and not every one. The table includes 15,000 to 20,000 clones, roughly four fifths detected once. These receptors have no known antigen. The source material was CD4+ T cells from PBMCs, cultured in vitro. These receptors all stem from a human donor in good health.

This rearrangement joins TRBV4-3 to TRBJ2-7; D is unclear. In germline, CDR1 is LGHNA, CDR2 YSLEER. V shed 0 bases and J shed 4 bases, with 7 bases lying between them. The CDR3 extends over 13 amino acids. The CDR3 DNA reads TGCGCCAGCAGCCAAGATTTGCGGTACGAGCAGTACTTC. Translation: CASSQDLRYEQYF.

CDR3 protein: CASSQVVGGNEQFF. CDR3 nucleotides: TGTGCCAGCAGCCAAGTTGTCGGGGGGAATGAGCAGTTCTTC. The chain joins TRBV3-1 (or the pseudogene TRBV3-2) to TRBJ2-1, with 7 bases that match TRBD2. This CDR3 spans 14 amino acids. CDR1 LGHDT and CDR2 YNNKEL come from the germline V gene (reference sequence). Trimming cost V 1 base and J 7 bases; bases outside gene matches: 4.

This clone was seen a single time. V usage is TRBV19 and J usage is TRBJ1-5; D may be TRBD1 (5 bases). This CDR3 comprises 13 residues. V was clipped by 4 bases and J by 6 bases, with 10 bases between them. CDR1 is LNHDA, CDR2 SQIVND, per germline (reference sequence). In nucleotides, the CDR3 is TGTGCCAGTAGTAAGGGGCTACGTCAGCCCCAGCATTTT. Translated: CASSKGLRQPQHF.